These 17 T cell receptor beta chains came from one sample sequenced in a study of shared clonotypes between healthy human individuals. Cells designated naive CD8 were CD45RO-negative and were positively selected for CCR7, with terminally differentiated effector memory CD45RA+ cells excluded. Profiled with immunoSEQ multiplex PCR; TCRdb holds only in-frame clones, not every one. This repertoire shows some 2.1 million clones, approximately 94% found once; its top ten account for about 1.1%. Input material: naive CD8+ T cells sorted from blood. These receptors came from a man in his late teens or twenties in good health.

This chain connects TRBV4-1 to TRBJ2-1; D uncertain. There are 16 residues in the CDR3. V gave up 4 bases and J gave up 0 bases, with 13 bases separating them. Looked up from germline, CDR1 is MGHRA and CDR2 is YSYEKL. The CDR3 DNA reads TGCGCCAGCAGCCCCGAGACTTCTATCTCCTACAATGAGCAGTTCTTC. It encodes CASSPETSISYNEQFF.

The V gene is TRBV27, the J gene TRBJ1-5; 11 bases line up with TRBD1. CDR3 length equals 15 residues. Trimming at V came to 2 bases and at J to 7 bases, leaving 4 bases not matched to a gene. Germline CDR1 is MNHEY and CDR2 is SMNVEV (reference sequence). The CDR3 spells CASSLGTGGWQPQHF. CDR3 nucleotide sequence: TGTGCCAGCAGTTTAGGGACAGGGGGTTGGCAGCCCCAGCATTTT.

With regard to this clone: Distinct nucleotide sequences in the sample also encode this CDR3. J is TRBJ1-5 and V is TRBV27, with D hard to call. V was cut by 3 bases and J by 0 bases, with 9 bases left in between. Germline-derived CDR1 and CDR2 are MNHEY and SMNVEV (reference sequence). The CDR3 is made up of 15 amino acids. CDR3 protein: CASSFLGDSNQPQHF. The CDR3, as DNA: TGTGCCAGCAGTTTCCTCGGAGATAGCAATCAGCCCCAGCATTTT.

The V call is TRBV5-1, the J call TRBJ2-3; D might be TRBD2 (5 bases). The CDR3 is 15 residues long. CDR1 and CDR2 from the germline V gene are SGHRS and YFSETQ. Deletions cut 3 bases from V and 5 bases from J, with 16 bases between. This chain's CDR3 is CASSSASEGLDTQYF. The CDR3, as DNA: TGCGCCAGCAGCTCTGCCAGTGAGGGCCTAGATACGCAGTATTTT.

The V gene is TRBV28, the J gene TRBJ2-1, with D tentatively TRBD1 (6 bases). V was trimmed by 6 bases and J by 9 bases, leaving 12 bases between them. The CDR3 spans 12 residues. Per the germline V gene, CDR1 is MDHEN and CDR2 is SYDVKM. CDR3 sequence (DNA): TGTGCCAGCAGCCCCACAGGGAGTGAGCAGTTCTTC. It codes for CASSPTGSEQFF.

This clone was counted once. The J gene is TRBJ2-7, the V gene TRBV29-1, with D perhaps matching TRBD1 or TRBD2 (5 bases each). The CDR3 length is 13 residues. With 6 bases removed from V and 2 bases from J, the gap between germline ends came to 14 bases. Germline CDR1 and CDR2: SQVTM and ANQGSEA. The CDR3 DNA sequence: TGCAGCGTGGTCGACACGGGGCCCTACGAGCAGTACTTC. It codes for CSVVDTGPYEQYF.

This rearrangement joins TRBV4-1 to TRBJ2-5; TRBD1 agrees at 8 bases. This CDR3 has 15 residues. The germline V gene encodes CDR1 MGHRA and CDR2 YSYEKL. V lost 3 bases to trimming and J lost 4 bases; unmatched junction nucleotides: 7. CDR3 protein: CASSHTPGGLETQYF. The CDR3 DNA sequence: TGCGCCAGCAGCCATACCCCAGGGGGCCTAGAGACCCAGTACTTC.

The rearrangement uses TRBV7-9 and TRBJ2-1, with D possibly TRBD2 on 6 matching bases. V lost 1 base to trimming and J lost 9 bases, with 16 bases between them. This CDR3 contains 15 residues. CDR1 and CDR2 from the germline V gene are SEHNR and FQNEAQ (reference sequence). Here the CDR3 DNA reads TGTGCCAGCAGCTTAGTGCGGGATTTAGCCCGTGAGCAGTTCTTC. Its protein product is CASSLVRDLAREQFF.

The J gene is TRBJ2-3, the V gene TRBV12-1; TRBD2, the table's D call, lacks a check against the DNA. TRBV12-1 constitutes a pseudogene. This CDR3 is 16 amino acids long. This CDR3 is CASSLTSGRATDTQYF. The DNA for the CDR3 is TGTGCCAGCAGCTTGACTAGCGGGAGGGCCACAGATACGCAGTATTTT.

The chain recombines TRBV7-2 with TRBJ2-2, with 8 bases aligning to TRBD2. Germline values: CDR1 SGHTA, CDR2 FQGNSA. V was clipped by 5 bases and J by 3 bases; unmatched bases: 8. This CDR3 spans 16 amino acids. The CDR3 nucleotides are TGTGCCAGCAGCCAGGGACTAGATGGTGACACCGGGGAGCTGTTTTTT. This encodes CASSQGLDGDTGELFF.

The CDR3 nucleotides read TGTGCCAGCAATCCAATTGGGGGGAGTTTCTATAATTCACCCCTCCACTTT. Translated: CASNPIGGSFYNSPLHF. The chain links TRBV27 to TRBJ1-6; D is perhaps TRBD1 (5 bases). Germline lookup yields CDR1 MNHEY and CDR2 SMNVEV (reference sequence). CDR3 length: 17 amino acids. The V end was cut by 7 bases, the J end by 3 bases, with 19 bases between.

V and J are TRBV28 and TRBJ1-1; D is unresolved. V gave up 1 base and J gave up 4 bases, with 7 bases separating them. Germline loops: CDR1 MDHEN, CDR2 SYDVKM. The CDR3 sequence is 13 residues long. As DNA, the CDR3 is TGTGCCAGCAGTTTATACAGTAGCACTGAAGCTTTCTTT. It translates to CASSLYSSTEAFF.

The rearrangement links TRBV4-1 to TRBJ1-5, with 7 bases that match TRBD1. The germline gives CDR1 MGHRA, CDR2 YSYEKL. V dropped 0 bases and J dropped 3; count of bases not matched to a gene: 8. The CDR3 has 17 amino acids. The CDR3 DNA reads as TGCGCCAGCAGCCAAGATCTTGGAGGGGGCTTCAATCAGCCCCAGCATTTT. Protein: CASSQDLGGGFNQPQHF.

The chain links TRBV7-9 to TRBJ1-2; a weak D match, TRBD1 (5 bases). The CDR3 covers 16 residues. Looked up from germline, CDR1 is SEHNR and CDR2 is FQNEAQ (reference sequence). V was shortened by 5 bases and J by 5 bases, with 21 bases between the two germline ends. This chain's CDR3 is CASSPSPYDSEYGYTF. In DNA form, the CDR3 reads TGTGCCAGCAGCCCCTCACCCTACGACAGCGAATATGGCTACACCTTC. Filled out from reference TRBV7-9 and TRBJ1-2, the complete variable domain reads DTGVSQNPRHKITKRGQNVTFRCDPISEHNRLYWYRQTLGQGPEFLTYFQNEAQLEKSRLLSDRFSAERPKGSFSTLEIQRTEQGDSAMYLCASSPSPYDSEYGYTFGSGTRLTVV.

The rearrangement uses TRBV28 and TRBJ1-5; D is undetermined. Trimming took 4 bases from V and 1 from J, leaving 14 bases between them. The CDR3 consists of 16 residues. CDR1 and CDR2 (germline): MDHEN, SYDVKM. The CDR3 sequence: CASSSLESRSNQPQHF. CDR3 bases: TGTGCCAGCAGTTCCTTGGAATCACGGAGCAATCAGCCCCAGCATTTT.

V is TRBV27 and J is TRBJ2-7, with 7 bases that match TRBD1. V shed 8 bases, J shed 0 bases, and the junction held 4 bases outside the gene matches. Germline V gives CDR1 MNHEY, CDR2 SMNVEV (reference sequence). This CDR3 contains 13 residues. Written as DNA, the CDR3 is TGTGCCAGCCACGGACAGGTCTCCTACGAGCAGTACTTC. Translation gives CASHGQVSYEQYF.

The chain combines TRBV10-2 with TRBJ2-3; possible D gene TRBD2, 5 bases. The V gene's germline CDR1 is WSHSY and CDR2 SAAADI. Deletions cut 0 bases from V and 6 bases from J, with 10 bases between. This CDR3 is built from 14 residues. The DNA for the CDR3 is TGCGCCAGCAGTGAGTCGATACGGGGTGATACGCAGTATTTT. Its protein is CASSESIRGDTQYF.